This entry lists 10 T cell receptor beta chains sequenced from one sample in a study of T cells after yellow fever vaccination. TCRdb passed the 5' RACE reads through MiXCR, listing each CDR3 protein once. The data contain roughly 120,000 distinct CDR3 sequences, roughly 7.2% of them singletons. This specimen consisted of CD4+ T cells sorted from PBMCs, obtained more than 40 days after the first yellow fever vaccination. These receptors were taken from a man aged 18 to 35 who received the YFV17D yellow fever vaccine.

Ten or more counts support this clonotype. CDR3 DNA: TGTGCCAGCAGAGCCCGGAGCGGGGGGACCAATGAGCAGTTCTTC. It encodes CASRARSGGTNEQFF. The rearrangement joins TRBV6-1 to TRBJ2-1; 9 nucleotides align to TRBD2. In germline, CDR1 is MNHNS, CDR2 SASEGT. V was pared by 6 bases and J by 6 bases, with 9 bases of the junction left unmatched. This CDR3 is built from 15 residues.

About this clonotype itself: A clone one base away is much larger, so this may be a read error. V gene TRBV20-1 combines with J gene TRBJ2-5; TRBD2 is a possible D gene (7 bases). V lost 6 bases to trimming and J lost 5 bases, with 19 bases between them. The CDR3 length is 14 residues. Germline CDR1 and CDR2: DFQATT and SNEGSKA (reference sequence). The CDR3 region is CSAPRGLADETQYF. In DNA, the CDR3 is TGCAGTGCCCCCAGGGGTCTAGCGGATGAGACCCAGTACTTC.

This clonotype was counted at least ten times. The V call is TRBV7-9, the J call TRBJ2-1, with D perhaps matching TRBD2 (6 bases). The CDR3 totals 17 residues. V was pared by 3 bases and J by 0 bases, with 15 bases between. Germline V gene lookup returns CDR1 SEHNR and CDR2 FQNEAQ (reference sequence). CDR3 amino acids: CASSFGGIVSSYNEQFF. As DNA, the CDR3 is TGTGCCAGCAGCTTCGGAGGGATCGTGAGCTCCTACAATGAGCAGTTCTTC.

The chain couples TRBV7-2 to TRBJ1-1; the match to TRBD1 covers 9 bases. The CDR3 covers 16 residues. With V trimmed by 3 bases and J by 6 bases, 11 bases remained unmatched. CDR1 and CDR2 (germline): SGHTA, FQGNSA. CDR3 loop: CASSFTGGATVSEAFF. CDR3 DNA: TGTGCCAGCAGCTTTACAGGGGGCGCGACGGTTTCTGAAGCTTTCTTT.

In this sample, this clonotype turned up many times. The chain employs TRBV7-8 and TRBJ2-4; D unclear. This CDR3 has 15 amino acids. CDR1 SGHVS and CDR2 FQNEAQ come from the germline V gene. Trimming stripped 5 bases from V and 1 base from J, with 12 bases between. CDR3 bases: TGTGCCAGCAGCCCTGACCGGGCTGCCAAAAACATTCAGTACTTC. Translating it yields CASSPDRAAKNIQYF.

This clonotype has at least ten counts. Here the CDR3 reads CASSRQVGISSTPDTQYF. CDR3 coding DNA: TGCGCCAGCAGCCGACAAGTTGGGATATCGAGCACGCCAGATACGCAGTATTTT. The chain joins TRBV4-3 to TRBJ2-3; D is unresolved. Germline V gene sequence: CDR1 LGHNA, CDR2 YSLEER. V lost 4 bases and J lost 4, with 24 bases in between. CDR3 size: 18 residues.

Ten or more counts support this clonotype. The chain has TRBV5-4 and TRBJ2-4, with 11 bases fitting TRBD2. From germline, CDR1 is SGHNT and CDR2 YYREEE (reference sequence). V lost 0 bases, J lost 12 bases, and 8 bases stayed unmatched. This CDR3 contains 15 residues. The DNA of the CDR3 is TGTGCCAGCAGCTTGGGCGGGACTAGCGGATCTAGTCAGTACTTC. Its protein product is CASSLGGTSGSSQYF.

This clonotype was seen repeatedly, ten times or more. The chain joins TRBV28 to TRBJ1-2; D call uncertain. The CDR3 has 14 residues. The germline V gene encodes CDR1 MDHEN and CDR2 SYDVKM. V lost 2 bases to trimming and J lost 2 bases, with 9 bases between them. CDR3 sequence (DNA): TGTGCCAGCAGTTTAACAGACTCCAACTATGGCTACACCTTC. It specifies CASSLTDSNYGYTF.

This clonotype was seen a handful of times. The rearrangement joins TRBV20-1 to TRBJ1-2; 9 bases match TRBD1. Germline CDR1 is DFQATT and CDR2 is SNEGSKA (reference sequence). CDR3 length: 14 amino acids. Unmatched junction bases numbered 3, after V lost 0 bases and J lost 4 bases. CDR3 protein: CSARDPTGGYGYTF. In DNA form, the CDR3 reads TGCAGTGCTAGAGACCCGACAGGGGGCTATGGCTACACCTTC.

Of note for this clonotype: A much more abundant neighbour one base away suggests this may be a read error. This chain connects TRBV6-2 or TRBV6-3 to TRBJ2-2; the D gene could be TRBD1 or TRBD2 (5 bases each). CDR1 and CDR2 (germline): MNHEY, SVGEGT. The CDR3 consists of 15 residues. The CDR3 sequence is CANWDGPSNTGEQFF. CDR3 in DNA: TGTGCCAACTGGGACGGACCATCGAACACCGGGGAGCAGTTTTTT.